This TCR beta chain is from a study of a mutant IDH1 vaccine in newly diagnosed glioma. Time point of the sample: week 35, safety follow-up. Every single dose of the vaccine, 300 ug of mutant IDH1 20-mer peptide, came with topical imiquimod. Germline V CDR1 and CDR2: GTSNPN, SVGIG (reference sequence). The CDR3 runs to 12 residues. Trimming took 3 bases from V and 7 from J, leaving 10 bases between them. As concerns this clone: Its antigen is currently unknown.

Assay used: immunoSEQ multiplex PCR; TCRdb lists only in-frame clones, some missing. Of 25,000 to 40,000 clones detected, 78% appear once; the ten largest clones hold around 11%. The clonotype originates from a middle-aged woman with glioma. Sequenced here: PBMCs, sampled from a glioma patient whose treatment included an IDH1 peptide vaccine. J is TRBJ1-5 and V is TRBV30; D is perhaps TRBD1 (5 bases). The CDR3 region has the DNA TGTGCCTGGAGCCAGGGTAAACAGCCCCAGCATTTT. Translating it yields CAWSQGKQPQHF.